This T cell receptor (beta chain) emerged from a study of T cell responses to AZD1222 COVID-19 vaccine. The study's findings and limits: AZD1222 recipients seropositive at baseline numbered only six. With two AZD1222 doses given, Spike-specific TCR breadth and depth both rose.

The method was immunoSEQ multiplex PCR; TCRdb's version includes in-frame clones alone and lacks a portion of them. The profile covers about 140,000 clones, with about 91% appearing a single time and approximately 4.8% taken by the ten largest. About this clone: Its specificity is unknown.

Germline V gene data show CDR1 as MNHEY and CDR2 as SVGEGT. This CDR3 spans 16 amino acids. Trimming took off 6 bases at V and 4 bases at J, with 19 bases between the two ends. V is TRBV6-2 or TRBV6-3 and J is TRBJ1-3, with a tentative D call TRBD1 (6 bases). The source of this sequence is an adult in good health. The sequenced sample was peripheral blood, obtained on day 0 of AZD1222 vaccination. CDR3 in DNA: TGTGCCAGCAGCCCTCCTGGGGGCAGGGCCGGAAACACCATATATTTT. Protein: CASSPPGGRAGNTIYF.